This note documents a single TCR beta chain sequence. The count of this clone is one. This clone's antigen is unknown. No clone much larger than this one lies a single base away; base qualities are absent. The data originate from a study of T cell changes during pregnancy in multiple sclerosis (dated by TCRdb to 2018 to 2020). Regarding the study in general: Changes in the T cell repertoire over the course of pregnancy were examined in this study in women with multiple sclerosis.

Libraries were built with the immunoSEQ multiplex PCR assay. TCRdb obtained this table from immuneACCESS and retained in-frame rearrangements with V and J assigned. These tables miss some clones; where compared with another copy, unresolved V genes account for less than half of the shortfall, and the remainder is unexplained. The sample table records about 52,000 clones; approximately 90% of these occur just once. The top ten constitute 0.35% to 0.4% of the sample. The TCR originated in a female donor with multiple sclerosis, enrolled in a pregnancy study. The specimen comprised CD4+ T cells from peripheral blood mononuclear cells, sampled before pregnancy.

In nucleotide form, the sequence is TGTGCCAGTAAAATTGACAGTTCCTACGAGCAGTACTTC. It translates as CASKIDSSYEQYF. The chain was built from TRBV28 and TRBJ2-7; D gene: possibly TRBD1, on 5 matching bases. Via the germline V gene, CDR1 is MDHEN and CDR2 SYDVKM. Its CDR3 holds 13 amino acids, cysteine through phenylalanine. This entry keeps only the CDR3 DNA: 39 bases, framed from base 1. V is cut by 9 bases and J by 1 base, and the space between the germline ends is 13 bases. The full variable domain, with segments outside the CDR3 supplied by the reference TRBV28 and TRBJ2-7 proteins, appears as DVKVTQSSRYLVKRTGEKVFLECVQDMDHENMFWYRQDPGLGLRLIYFSYDVKMKEKGDIPEGYSVSREKKERFSLILESASTNQTSMYLCASKIDSSYEQYFGPGTRLTVT.